Listed here are 27 T cell receptor beta chains from one sample, sequenced in a study of blood T cell repertoires in COVID-19. Clones were sequenced by immunoSEQ multiplex PCR, and TCRdb holds only the in-frame ones, with some missing. Of some 200,000 clones in the sample, 80% to 85% were seen once. The source material was peripheral blood. The receptors were sampled from a woman aged 55-69 years who had recovered from COVID-19.

This chain joins TRBV4-2 and TRBJ2-7; D is undetermined. V was cut by 1 base and J by 0 bases, with 13 bases left in between. This CDR3 comprises 16 residues. Germline CDR1 LGHNA, CDR2 YNFKEQ. This CDR3 reads CASSQVDGYSSYEQYF. The DNA of the CDR3 is TGTGCCAGCAGCCAAGTCGACGGGTATAGCTCCTACGAGCAGTACTTC.

V and J are TRBV13 and TRBJ1-1; 7 bases are shared with TRBD1. Germline V CDR1 and CDR2: PRHDT, FYEKMQ (reference sequence). The CDR3 totals 14 residues. Germline trimming cut 3 bases from V and 5 bases from J; bases unmatched to any gene: 6. This CDR3 reads CASSFGRGVTEAFF. CDR3 nucleotides: TGTGCCAGCAGCTTTGGCAGGGGGGTTACTGAAGCTTTCTTT.

This clone was detected a few times. V is TRBV2 and J is TRBJ2-7; possible D gene TRBD1, 6 bases. The CDR3 consists of 12 residues. Trimming pared 5 bases from V and 1 base from J, leaving 6 bases between. Germline lookup yields CDR1 SNHLY and CDR2 FYNNEI. The DNA of the CDR3 is TGTGCCAGCAGTACAGGGTCCTACGAGCAGTACTTC. As protein: CASSTGSYEQYF.

The CDR3 DNA reads TGTGCCAGTGTAGGGACAGCAGCAGGTGAAAAACTGTTTTTT. The encoded protein is CASVGTAAGEKLFF. The J gene is TRBJ1-4, the V gene TRBV19, with 7 bases identical to TRBD1. The CDR3 is made up of 14 amino acids. Germline CDR1 and CDR2: LNHDA and SQIVND (reference sequence). With V trimmed by 8 bases and J by 7 bases, 10 bases remained unmatched.

CDR3 bases: TGTGCCAGCAGTCGGTTTGAGGGTAAACAGTACTTC. Amino acids: CASSRFEGKQYF. The genes are TRBV7-3 and TRBJ2-5; TRBD2 is a possible D gene (5 bases). V was shortened by 6 bases and J by 11 bases, with 16 bases between the two germline ends. Germline CDR1 SGHTA, CDR2 FQGTGA. The CDR3 totals 12 residues.

At least ten counts were recorded for this clone. The V and J genes are TRBV11-1 and TRBJ1-1; no firm D call. CDR1 is SGHAT, CDR2 FQDESV, per germline (reference sequence). The germline V and J ends were trimmed by 1 base and 10 bases, with 13 bases remaining between them. This CDR3 comprises 13 residues. The chain's CDR3 is CASSLVVETGAFF. The CDR3 DNA reads as TGTGCCAGCAGCTTAGTCGTCGAGACGGGAGCTTTCTTT.

V usage is TRBV4-1 and J usage is TRBJ1-2; 7 bases map to TRBD1. The V gene's germline CDR1 is MGHRA and CDR2 YSYEKL. There are 14 residues in the CDR3. The V gene end was trimmed by 3 bases and the J gene end by 2 bases; junction bases not matched to a gene: 3. The CDR3 sequence: CASSHETGNYGYTF. CDR3 nucleotide sequence: TGCGCCAGCAGCCATGAGACAGGGAACTATGGCTACACCTTC.

This chain joins TRBV5-4 and TRBJ2-2, with D unclear. Germline V gene sequence: CDR1 SGHNT, CDR2 YYREEE (reference sequence). V was trimmed by 7 bases and J by 3 bases, leaving 10 bases between them. This CDR3 comprises 13 residues. Here the CDR3 DNA reads TGTGCCAGCCCGGAGCGCGACACCGGGGAGCTGTTTTTT. Its protein is CASPERDTGELFF.

This clone was counted many times. Compared with germline, one end of the junction differs, possibly owing to a read error. The J gene is TRBJ1-3, the V gene TRBV11-3; D is uncertain. CDR3 size: 17 residues. Germline CDR1 and CDR2: SGHNT and YENEEA. The CDR3 nucleotides read TGTGCCAGCAGATTAGCCCCGACCGAGGGTATCGGAAACACCATATATTTT. Amino acid sequence: CASRLAPTEGIGNTIYF. The whole variable domain, remainder taken from reference TRBV11-3 and TRBJ1-3, is EAGVVQSPRYKIIEKKQPVAFWCNPISGHNTLYWYLQNLGQGPELLIRYENEEAVDDSQLPKDRFSAERLKGVDSTLKIQPAELGDSAVYLCASRLAPTEGIGNTIYFGEGSWLTVV.

Concerning this clone: Additional DNA sequences in this sample encode the identical CDR3. This rearrangement joins TRBV7-9 to TRBJ1-2, with 7 bases matching TRBD1. Trimming at V came to 3 bases and at J to 3 bases, leaving 1 base not matched to a gene. Germline CDR1 reads SEHNR; CDR2 reads FQNEAQ (reference sequence). The length of the CDR3 is 13 residues. In nucleotides, the CDR3 is TGTGCCAGCAGCTTTGGACAGGACTATGGCTACACCTTC. Residues: CASSFGQDYGYTF.

This clone has a single count. The chain combines TRBV6-5 with TRBJ1-6, with TRBD1 identical over 9 bases. Germline CDR1 is MNHEY and CDR2 is SVGAGI. The junction had 4 bases not matched to a gene; V was cut back by 10 bases and J by 9 bases. The CDR3 contains 12 residues. The CDR3 region is CATGTGSSPLHF. In DNA, the CDR3 is TGTGCCACCGGGACAGGGAGTTCACCCCTCCACTTT.

The V and J genes are TRBV9 and TRBJ2-3, with 7 bases matching TRBD1. CDR1 is SGDLS and CDR2 is YYNGEE in the germline V gene. V lost 4 bases to trimming and J lost 2 bases; unmatched junction nucleotides: 7. The CDR3 contains 15 residues. The CDR3 DNA sequence: TGTGCCAGCAGCCCTACAGGGGCCTTCACAGATACGCAGTATTTT. Protein product: CASSPTGAFTDTQYF.

This chain links TRBV19 with TRBJ1-1; 8 bases line up with TRBD1. This CDR3 region has 16 residues. Germline-derived CDR1 and CDR2 are LNHDA and SQIVND (reference sequence). After removal of 1 base from V and 5 bases from J, the junction contained 9 bases not matched to a gene. This CDR3 is CASSIATGEVATEAFF. CDR3 DNA: TGTGCCAGTAGTATAGCGACAGGGGAGGTTGCGACTGAAGCTTTCTTT. Full variable domain (outside the CDR3, taken from reference TRBV19 and TRBJ1-1): DGGITQSPKYLFRKEGQNVTLSCEQNLNHDAMYWYRQDPGQGLRLIYYSQIVNDFQKGDIAEGYSVSREKKESFPLTVTSAQKNPTAFYLCASSIATGEVATEAFFGQGTRLTVV.

This chain links TRBV11-3 with TRBJ2-1, with TRBD1 matching over 9 bases. Germline CDR1 reads SGHNT; CDR2 reads YENEEA. J lost 8 bases, V lost 8 bases, and 10 bases had no gene match. This CDR3 region has 14 residues. The CDR3 region has the DNA TGTGCCAGCGGTCGTACAGGGGGCAACGATGAGCAGTTCTTC. Protein product: CASGRTGGNDEQFF.

J is TRBJ1-1 and V is TRBV6-6; 10 bases are a match to TRBD1. V dropped 6 bases and J dropped 8; count of bases not matched to a gene: 27. Germline loops: CDR1 MNHNY, CDR2 SVGAGI (reference sequence). The CDR3 has 20 amino acids. This CDR3 reads CASSAPPGQGTRIGWAEAFF. Written as DNA, the CDR3 is TGTGCCAGCAGCGCGCCTCCGGGACAGGGGACCCGAATTGGTTGGGCCGAAGCTTTCTTT.

This chain joins TRBV19 and TRBJ1-4; the D is unclear. This CDR3 region has 13 residues. Looked up from germline, CDR1 is LNHDA and CDR2 is SQIVND (reference sequence). The V end was cut by 3 bases, the J end by 5 bases, with 7 bases between. The CDR3 is CASSITRNEKLFF. The CDR3 nucleotides read TGTGCCAGTAGTATTACGAGGAATGAAAAACTGTTTTTT.

A note on this clone: Since a far larger clone is one base different, this is likely a read error. Other DNA sequences of this sample code for an identical CDR3. The chain recombines TRBV11-3 with TRBJ2-3; unclear D gene. Per germline, CDR1 SGHNT and CDR2 YENEEA. The CDR3 spans 12 residues. The V end lost 1 base, the J end lost 4 bases, and 3 bases lay between the germline ends. DNA for the CDR3: TGTGCCAGCAGCTTAGTCGCAGATACGCAGTATTTT. Its translation: CASSLVADTQYF.

V and J are TRBV5-8 and TRBJ2-7; D unresolved. Trimming removed 5 bases at V and 0 bases at J, with 3 bases between. This CDR3 spans 11 amino acids. Germline CDR1 and CDR2: SGHTS and YDEGEE. In DNA, the CDR3 is TGTGCCAGCAGACTCTCCTACGAGCAGTACTTC. Encoded protein: CASRLSYEQYF.

V is TRBV10-3 and J is TRBJ1-2; TRBD1 matches 7 bases. Unmatched junction bases numbered 4, after V lost 3 bases and J lost 0 bases. CDR1 and CDR2 from the germline V gene are ENHRY and SYGVKD. The CDR3 loop spans 15 amino acids. The CDR3 nucleotides read TGTGCCATCAGTGACAGGGGGACTGCTAACTATGGCTACACCTTC. Encoded protein: CAISDRGTANYGYTF.

The chain combines TRBV15 with TRBJ2-3, with 11 bases identical to TRBD1. This CDR3 has 16 amino acids. Unmatched junction bases numbered 5, after V lost 2 bases and J lost 4 bases. CDR1 and CDR2 from the germline V gene are LNHNV and YYDKDF (reference sequence). CDR3 DNA sequence: TGTGCCACCAGCAGATTCGGACAGGGGGCGGCAGATACGCAGTATTTT. Translated, it gives CATSRFGQGAADTQYF.

The chain recombines TRBV2 with TRBJ2-3; 9 bases match TRBD2. J was trimmed by 4 bases and V by 4 bases; bases with no gene match: 3. Germline V gene lookup returns CDR1 SNHLY and CDR2 FYNNEI. The CDR3 contains 14 residues. This CDR3 reads CASSGVAGADTQYF. The CDR3, as DNA: TGTGCCAGCAGTGGGGTAGCGGGGGCAGATACGCAGTATTTT.

The chain employs TRBV6-2 or TRBV6-3 and TRBJ2-1; TRBD2 agrees at 9 bases. The germline V gene has CDR1 MNHEY and CDR2 SVGEGT. The CDR3 sequence is 15 residues long. The junction had 4 bases not matched to a gene; V was cut back by 3 bases and J by 4 bases. The CDR3 sequence is CASSYLLAGYNEQFF. CDR3 in DNA: TGTGCCAGCAGTTATCTTCTAGCGGGGTACAATGAGCAGTTCTTC.

The gene calls are TRBV3-1 (or the pseudogene TRBV3-2) and TRBJ1-2, with D perhaps matching TRBD1 (6 bases). The CDR3 spans 14 residues. Germline values: CDR1 LGHDT, CDR2 YNNKEL (reference sequence). V was trimmed by 5 bases and J by 2 bases, leaving 12 bases between them. DNA for the CDR3: TGTGCCAGCAGCGGAAACAGGGAAAACTATGGCTACACCTTC. Protein sequence: CASSGNRENYGYTF.

Of note for this clone: In the same sample, other DNA sequences code for this CDR3. The rearrangement uses TRBV9 and TRBJ2-3; TRBD2 aligns across 12 bases. The CDR3 runs to 15 residues. Germline assignment: CDR1 SGDLS and CDR2 YYNGEE. V dropped 3 bases and J dropped 3; count of bases not matched to a gene: 2. The CDR3 DNA follows: TGTGCCAGCAGCGCCCTAGCGGGGGGGACAGATACGCAGTATTTT. This gives the protein CASSALAGGTDTQYF.

The chain is built from TRBV11-2 and TRBJ2-1; 9 bases fit TRBD2. The CDR3 consists of 14 residues. CDR1 and CDR2 from the germline V gene are SGHAT and FQNNGV. With 2 bases clipped from V and 7 bases from J, the junction kept 3 bases outside the gene matches. In DNA form, the CDR3 reads TGTGCCAGCAGCTTAAGGCTAGCGGGGAATGAGCAGTTCTTC. This codes for CASSLRLAGNEQFF.

This rearrangement joins TRBV2 to TRBJ1-2; 8 bases match TRBD1. Per the germline V gene, CDR1 is SNHLY and CDR2 is FYNNEI. J gave up 4 bases and V 3 bases, and 4 bases lay outside the gene matches. The CDR3 sequence is 14 residues long. CDR3 DNA: TGTGCCAGCAGTGACAGGGGGCGCGTCTATGGCTACACCTTC. Amino acids: CASSDRGRVYGYTF.

This clone occurred once. The CDR3 DNA is TGTGCCAGCAGCCTAGGGACTAACACAGATACGCAGTATTTT. This gives the protein CASSLGTNTDTQYF. The V gene is TRBV11-2, the J gene TRBJ2-3; 7 bases align to TRBD2. J was trimmed by 2 bases and V by 5 bases; bases with no gene match: 4. This CDR3 is built from 14 residues. Germline V gene sequence: CDR1 SGHAT, CDR2 FQNNGV. The entire variable domain, with the rest obtained from reference TRBV11-2 and TRBJ2-3, is as follows: EAGVAQSPRYKIIEKRQSVAFWCNPISGHATLYWYQQILGQGPKLLIQFQNNGVVDDSQLPKDRFSAERLKGVDSTLKIQPAKLEDSAVYLCASSLGTNTDTQYFGPGTRLTVL.